This T cell receptor (beta chain) comes out of a study of blood T cell repertoires in COVID-19. Sequencing used immunoSEQ multiplex PCR; TCRdb keeps in-frame clones, though not all of them. The sample includes about 130,000 clones, more than 70% seen only once; the top ten take under 2.5%. Germline-derived CDR1 and CDR2 are SGHRS and YFSETQ. The J segment lost 2 bases and the V segment lost 2 bases, leaving 4 bases of the junction unmatched. CDR3 length: 15 residues. The source material was peripheral blood. This chain joins TRBV5-1 and TRBJ2-3; 8 positions match TRBD2. The clonotype comes from a man between 65 and 85 years old with acute or convalescent COVID-19. The CDR3 DNA is TGCGCCAGCAGCTTTCGGGGGGGCGACACAGATACGCAGTATTTT. This sequence encodes CASSFRGGDTDTQYF. Complete variable domain (other parts from reference TRBV5-1 and TRBJ2-3): KAGVTQTPRYLIKTRGQQVTLSCSPISGHRSVSWYQQTPGQGLQFLFEYFSETQRNKGNFPGRFSGRQFSNSRSEMNVSTLELGDSALYLCASSFRGGDTDTQYFGPGTRLTVL.